This T cell receptor (beta chain) was obtained from a study of blood T cells in healthy people across ages. Study-level points and caveats: Per million T cells, TCR beta diversity dropped about linearly as age rose.

Per-sample PBMC isolation yielded at least 6.5 million cells. CDR1 is SNHLY, CDR2 FYNNEI, per germline. The CDR3 covers 16 residues. V lost 5 bases, J lost 6 bases, and 7 bases stayed unmatched. About this clonotype itself: Its target is not known.

A sample-barcoded 5' primer and a J-beta primer mix were used in a second PCR of roughly 7 to 11 cycles. TCRdb reprocessed the 5' RACE reads via MiXCR and lists one record per CDR3 protein. Of more than 1,000,000 distinct CDR3 sequences in the sample, around 25% were seen once. Another study also made use of these data, one on T cells of mothers and their children.

The sequence derives from a girl aged 2 to 10 in good health. The V gene is TRBV2, the J gene TRBJ2-1, with 13 nucleotides matching TRBD2. The sequenced sample was blood. CDR3 sequence: CASSKPGLAGINEQFF. The CDR3 nucleotides are TGTGCCAGCAGTAAACCGGGACTAGCGGGAATCAATGAGCAGTTCTTC.